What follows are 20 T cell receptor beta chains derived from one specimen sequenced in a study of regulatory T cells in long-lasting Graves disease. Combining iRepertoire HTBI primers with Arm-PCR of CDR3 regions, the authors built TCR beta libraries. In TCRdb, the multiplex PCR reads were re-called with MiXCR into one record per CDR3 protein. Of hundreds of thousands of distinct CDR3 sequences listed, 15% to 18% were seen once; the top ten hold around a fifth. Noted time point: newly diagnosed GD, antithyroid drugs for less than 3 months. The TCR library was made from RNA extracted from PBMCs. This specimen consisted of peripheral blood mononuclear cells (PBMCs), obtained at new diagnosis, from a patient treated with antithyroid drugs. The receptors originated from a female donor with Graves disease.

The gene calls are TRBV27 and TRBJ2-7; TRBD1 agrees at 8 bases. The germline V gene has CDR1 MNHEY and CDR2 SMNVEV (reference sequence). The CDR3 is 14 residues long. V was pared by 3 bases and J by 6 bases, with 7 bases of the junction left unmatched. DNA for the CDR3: TGTGCCAGCAGTTTTGCAGGGCAGGGGGCCGAGCAGTACTTC. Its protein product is CASSFAGQGAEQYF.

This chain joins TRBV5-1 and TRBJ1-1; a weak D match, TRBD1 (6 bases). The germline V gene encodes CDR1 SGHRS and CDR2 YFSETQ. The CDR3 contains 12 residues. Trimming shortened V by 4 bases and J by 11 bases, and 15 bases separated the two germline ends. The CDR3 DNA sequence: TGCGCCAGCAGCCAGACCCGGAGGGGGGCTTTCTTT. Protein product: CASSQTRRGAFF.

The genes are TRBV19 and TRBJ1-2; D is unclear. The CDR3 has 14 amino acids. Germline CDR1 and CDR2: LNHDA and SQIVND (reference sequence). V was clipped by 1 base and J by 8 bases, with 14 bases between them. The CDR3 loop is CASSIGRLTQGYTF. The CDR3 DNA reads TGTGCCAGTAGTATAGGTCGCCTCACTCAGGGCTACACCTTC.

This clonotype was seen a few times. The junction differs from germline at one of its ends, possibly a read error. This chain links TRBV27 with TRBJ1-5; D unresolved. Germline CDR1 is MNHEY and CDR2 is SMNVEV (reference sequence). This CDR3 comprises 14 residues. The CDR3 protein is CVSSLSVLGQPQHF. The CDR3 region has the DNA TGTGTCAGCAGTTTATCGGTTCTTGGTCAGCCCCAGCATTTT.

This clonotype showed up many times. CDR3 region: CASKRSGTPGEKLFF. For the CDR3, the DNA is TGTGCCAGCAAGAGATCCGGGACACCCGGTGAAAAACTGTTTTTT. The chain has TRBV12-3 or TRBV12-4 and TRBJ1-4, with D maybe TRBD1 (6 bases). Trimming stripped 7 bases from V and 7 bases from J, with 19 bases between. The CDR3 runs to 15 residues.

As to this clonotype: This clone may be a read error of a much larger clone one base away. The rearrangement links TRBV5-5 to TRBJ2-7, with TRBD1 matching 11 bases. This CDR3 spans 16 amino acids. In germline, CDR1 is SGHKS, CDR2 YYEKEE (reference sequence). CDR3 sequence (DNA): TGTGCCGGCAGCGGAGGGAGGACAGGGGGCACCTACGAGCAGTACTTC. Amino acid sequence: CAGSGGRTGGTYEQYF.

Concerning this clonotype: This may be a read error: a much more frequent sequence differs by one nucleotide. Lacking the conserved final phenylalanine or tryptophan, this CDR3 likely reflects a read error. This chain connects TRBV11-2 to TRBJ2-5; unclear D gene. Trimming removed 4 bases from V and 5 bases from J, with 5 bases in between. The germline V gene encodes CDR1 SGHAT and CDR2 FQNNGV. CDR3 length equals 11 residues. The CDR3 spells CASSSAETQYL. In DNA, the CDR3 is TGTGCCAGCAGCTCGGCGGAGACCCAGTACCTC.

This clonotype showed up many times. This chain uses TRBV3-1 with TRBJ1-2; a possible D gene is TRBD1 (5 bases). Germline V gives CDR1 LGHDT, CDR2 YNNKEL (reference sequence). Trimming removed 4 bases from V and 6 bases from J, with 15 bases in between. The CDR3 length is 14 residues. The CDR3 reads CASSPLGGSHGYTF. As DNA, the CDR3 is TGTGCCAGCAGCCCCCTCGGGGGGTCCCATGGCTACACCTTC.

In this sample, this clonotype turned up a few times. DNA of the CDR3: TGTGCCAGTAGTATTAGAGTAGAGTTGCCCGGGGAGCTGTTTTTT. Translated: CASSIRVELPGELFF. The chain recombines TRBV19 with TRBJ2-2; no definite D call. Germline-derived CDR1 and CDR2 are LNHDA and SQIVND (reference sequence). Trimming pared 3 bases from V and 6 bases from J, leaving 14 bases between. The CDR3 covers 15 residues.

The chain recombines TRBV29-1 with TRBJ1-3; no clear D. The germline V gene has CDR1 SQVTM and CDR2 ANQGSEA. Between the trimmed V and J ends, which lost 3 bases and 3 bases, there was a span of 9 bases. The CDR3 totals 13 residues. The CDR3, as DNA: TGCAGCGTTGAGATCATGGATGGAAACACCATATATTTT. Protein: CSVEIMDGNTIYF.

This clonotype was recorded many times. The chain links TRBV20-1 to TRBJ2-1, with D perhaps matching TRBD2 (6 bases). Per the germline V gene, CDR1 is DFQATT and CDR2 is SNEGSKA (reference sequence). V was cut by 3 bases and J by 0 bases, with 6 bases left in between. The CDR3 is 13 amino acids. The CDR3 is CSASGGSYNEQFF. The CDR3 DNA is TGCAGTGCTAGCGGGGGCTCCTACAATGAGCAGTTCTTC.

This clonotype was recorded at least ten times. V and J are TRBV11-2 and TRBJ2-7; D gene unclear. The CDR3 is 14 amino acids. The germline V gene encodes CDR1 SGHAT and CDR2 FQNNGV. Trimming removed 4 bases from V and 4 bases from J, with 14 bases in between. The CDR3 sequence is CASSSRGRPYEQYF. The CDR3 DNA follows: TGTGCCAGCAGCTCTCGTGGCAGACCTTACGAGCAGTACTTC.

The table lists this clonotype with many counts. The CDR3 sequence is CASSFTASFRTDTQYF. The DNA of the CDR3 is TGTGCCAGCAGCTTCACGGCTAGCTTCCGCACAGATACGCAGTATTTT. This chain joins TRBV13 and TRBJ2-3, with D possibly being TRBD2 (5 bases). Trimming took off 3 bases at V and 1 base at J, with 14 bases between the two ends. CDR1 is PRHDT and CDR2 is FYEKMQ in the germline V gene (reference sequence). There are 16 residues in the CDR3.

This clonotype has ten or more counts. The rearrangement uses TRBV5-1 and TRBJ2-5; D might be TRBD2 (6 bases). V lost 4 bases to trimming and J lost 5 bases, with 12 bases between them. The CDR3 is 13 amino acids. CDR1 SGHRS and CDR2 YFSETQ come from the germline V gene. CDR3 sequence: CASSMEGHETQYF. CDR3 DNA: TGCGCCAGCAGCATGGAGGGCCACGAGACCCAGTACTTC.

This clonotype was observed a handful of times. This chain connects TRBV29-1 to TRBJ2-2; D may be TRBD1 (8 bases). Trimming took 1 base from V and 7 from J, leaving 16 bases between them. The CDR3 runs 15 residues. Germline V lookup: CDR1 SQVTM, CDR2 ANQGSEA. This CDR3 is CSVEGSGGGGGELFF. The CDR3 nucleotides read TGCAGCGTTGAAGGTTCAGGGGGCGGGGGCGGGGAGCTGTTTTTT.

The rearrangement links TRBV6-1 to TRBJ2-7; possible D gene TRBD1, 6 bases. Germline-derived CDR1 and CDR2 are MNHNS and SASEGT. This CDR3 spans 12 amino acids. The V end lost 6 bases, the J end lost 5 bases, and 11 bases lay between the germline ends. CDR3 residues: CASRRPGDEQYF. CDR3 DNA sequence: TGTGCCAGCAGAAGACCAGGGGACGAGCAGTACTTC.

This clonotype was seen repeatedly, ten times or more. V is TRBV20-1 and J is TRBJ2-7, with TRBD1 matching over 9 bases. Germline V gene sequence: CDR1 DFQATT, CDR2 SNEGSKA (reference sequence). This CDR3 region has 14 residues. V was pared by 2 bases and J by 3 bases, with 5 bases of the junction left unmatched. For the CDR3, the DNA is TGCAGTGCTAGAAAAGGGACAGGGCTCTACGAGCAGTACTTC. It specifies CSARKGTGLYEQYF.

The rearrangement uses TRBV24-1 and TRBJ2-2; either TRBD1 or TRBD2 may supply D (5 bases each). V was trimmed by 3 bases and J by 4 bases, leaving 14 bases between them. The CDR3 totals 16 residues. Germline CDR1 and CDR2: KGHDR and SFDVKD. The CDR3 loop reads CATSDPGRPGTGELFF. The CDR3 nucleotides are TGTGCCACCAGTGATCCGGGACGCCCGGGCACCGGGGAGCTGTTTTTT.

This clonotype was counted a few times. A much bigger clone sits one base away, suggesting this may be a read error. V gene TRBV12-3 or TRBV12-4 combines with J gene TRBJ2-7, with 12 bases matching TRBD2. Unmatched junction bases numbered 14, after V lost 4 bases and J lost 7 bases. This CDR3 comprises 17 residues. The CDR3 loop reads CASSSRLAGDVSEEQYF. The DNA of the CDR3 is TGTGCCAGCAGTTCACGACTAGCGGGAGATGTCTCGGAGGAGCAGTACTTC.

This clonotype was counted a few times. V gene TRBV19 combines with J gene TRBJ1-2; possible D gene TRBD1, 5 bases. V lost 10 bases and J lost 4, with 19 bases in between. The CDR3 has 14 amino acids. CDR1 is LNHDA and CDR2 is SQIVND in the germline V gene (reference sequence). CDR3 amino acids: CATTTDIATYGYTF. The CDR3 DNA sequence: TGTGCCACAACGACGGACATTGCGACCTATGGCTACACCTTC.